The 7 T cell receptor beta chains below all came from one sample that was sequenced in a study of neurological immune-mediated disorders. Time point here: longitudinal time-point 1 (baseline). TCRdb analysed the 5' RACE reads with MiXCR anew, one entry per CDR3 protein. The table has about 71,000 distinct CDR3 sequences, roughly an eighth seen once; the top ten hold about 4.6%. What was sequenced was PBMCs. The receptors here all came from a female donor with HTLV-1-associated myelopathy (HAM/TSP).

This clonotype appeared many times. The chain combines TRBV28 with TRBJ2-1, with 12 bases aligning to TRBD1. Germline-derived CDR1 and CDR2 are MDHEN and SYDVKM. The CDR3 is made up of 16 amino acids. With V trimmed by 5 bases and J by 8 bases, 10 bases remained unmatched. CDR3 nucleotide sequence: TGTGCCAGCAGTCTAACCGGGACAGGGGGCCTCGATGAGCAGTTCTTC. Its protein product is CASSLTGTGGLDEQFF.

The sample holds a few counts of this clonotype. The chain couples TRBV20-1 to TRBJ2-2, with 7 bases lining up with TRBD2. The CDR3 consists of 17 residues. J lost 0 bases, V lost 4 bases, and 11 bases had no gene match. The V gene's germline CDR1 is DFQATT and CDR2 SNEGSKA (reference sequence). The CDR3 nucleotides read TGCAGTGCTAAATCTACTAAGCGGGGTACGAACACCGGGGAGCTGTTTTTT. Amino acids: CSAKSTKRGTNTGELFF.

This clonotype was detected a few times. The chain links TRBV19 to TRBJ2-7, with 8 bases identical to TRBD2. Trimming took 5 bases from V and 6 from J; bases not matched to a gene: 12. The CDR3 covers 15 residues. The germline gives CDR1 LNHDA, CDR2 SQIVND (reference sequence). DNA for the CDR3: TGTGCCAGTAGTCGGGAGCGGGGGCGAGACGGCGAGCAGTACTTC. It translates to CASSRERGRDGEQYF.

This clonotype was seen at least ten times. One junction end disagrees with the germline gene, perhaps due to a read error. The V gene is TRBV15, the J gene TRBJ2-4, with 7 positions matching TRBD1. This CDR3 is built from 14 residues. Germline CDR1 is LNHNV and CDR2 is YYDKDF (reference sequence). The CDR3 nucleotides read TGTGCTACCAGCAGAGACAGGGATAAAAACATTCAGTACTTC. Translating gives CATSRDRDKNIQYF. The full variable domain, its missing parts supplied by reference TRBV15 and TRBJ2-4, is DAMVIQNPRYQVTQFGKPVTLSCSQTLNHNVMYWYQQKSSQAPKLLFHYYDKDFNNEADTPDNFQSRRPNTSFCFLDIRSPGLGDTAMYLCATSRDRDKNIQYFGAGTRLSVL.

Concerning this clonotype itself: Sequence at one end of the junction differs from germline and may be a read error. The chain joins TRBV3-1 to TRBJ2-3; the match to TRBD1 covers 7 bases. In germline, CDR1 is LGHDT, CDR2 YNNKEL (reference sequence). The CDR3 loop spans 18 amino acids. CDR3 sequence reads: CASSQGDAFWDSTHTQYF. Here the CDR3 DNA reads TGTGCCAGCAGCCAAGGGGACGCCTTTTGGGACAGCACACATACGCAGTATTTT.

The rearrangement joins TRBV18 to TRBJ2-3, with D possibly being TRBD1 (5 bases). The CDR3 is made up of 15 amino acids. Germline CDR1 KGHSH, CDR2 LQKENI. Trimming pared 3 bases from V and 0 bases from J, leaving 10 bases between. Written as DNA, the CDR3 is TGTGCCAGCTCACCTTCCCGACAGAGCACAGATACGCAGTATTTT. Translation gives CASSPSRQSTDTQYF.

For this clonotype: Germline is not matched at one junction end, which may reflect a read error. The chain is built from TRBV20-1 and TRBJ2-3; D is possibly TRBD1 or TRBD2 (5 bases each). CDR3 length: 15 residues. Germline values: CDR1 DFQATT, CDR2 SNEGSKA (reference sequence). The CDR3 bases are TGCAGTGCTAGAGATCGACGGGGCCAAAAATATACGCAGTCTTTT. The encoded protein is CSARDRRGQKYTQSF.